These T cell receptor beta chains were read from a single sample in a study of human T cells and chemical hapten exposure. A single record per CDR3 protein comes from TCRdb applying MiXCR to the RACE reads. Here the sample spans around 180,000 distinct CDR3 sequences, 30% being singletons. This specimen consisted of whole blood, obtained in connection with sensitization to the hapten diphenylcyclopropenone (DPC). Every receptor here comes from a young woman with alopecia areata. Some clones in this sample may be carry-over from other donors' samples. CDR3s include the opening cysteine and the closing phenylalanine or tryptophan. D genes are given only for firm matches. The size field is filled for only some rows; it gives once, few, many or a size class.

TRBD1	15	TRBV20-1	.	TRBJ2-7	CSARDRTGGIYEQYF	TGCAGTGCTAGAGATAGGACAGGGGGAATTTACGAGCAGTACTTC
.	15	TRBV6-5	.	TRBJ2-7	CASSYSRSKEYEQYF	TGTGCCAGCAGTTACTCGAGGAGCAAGGAATACGAGCAGTACTTC
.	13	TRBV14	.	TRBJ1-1	CASSHQENTEAFF	TGTGCCAGCAGCCATCAAGAGAACACTGAAGCTTTCTTT
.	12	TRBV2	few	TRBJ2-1	CASSAQNNEQFF	TGTGCCAGCAGTGCACAAAACAATGAGCAGTTCTTC
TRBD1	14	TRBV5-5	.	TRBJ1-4	CASSLGQGSGKLFF	TGTGCCAGCAGCCTGGGACAGGGCTCCGGAAAACTGTTTTTT
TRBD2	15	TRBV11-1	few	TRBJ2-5	CASSFSGGSQETQYF	TGTGCCAGCAGCTTTTCCGGGGGGAGCCAAGAGACCCAGTACTTC
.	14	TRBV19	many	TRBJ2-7	CASSIDPAGVEQYF	TGTGCCAGTAGTATAGATCCTGCAGGGGTCGAGCAGTACTTC
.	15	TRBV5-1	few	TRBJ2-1	CASSMAGPTYNEQFF	TGCGCCAGCAGCATGGCGGGCCCCACGTACAATGAGCAGTTCTTC
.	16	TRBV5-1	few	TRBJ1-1	CASSLDQGEGNTEAFF	TGCGCCAGCAGCTTGGATCAGGGAGAAGGGAACACTGAAGCTTTCTTT
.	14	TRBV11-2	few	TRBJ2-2	CASSFTGNTGELFF	TGTGCCAGCAGCTTTACGGGGAACACCGGGGAGCTGTTTTTT
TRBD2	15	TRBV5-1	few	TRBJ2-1	CASSISGDSYNEQFF	TGCGCCAGCAGTATTAGCGGGGACTCCTACAATGAGCAGTTCTTC
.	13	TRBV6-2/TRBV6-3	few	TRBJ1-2	CASSPGRIYGYTF	TGTGCCAGCAGTCCGGGACGAATCTATGGCTACACCTTC
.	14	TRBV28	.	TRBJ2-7	CASSPGQNRYEQYF	TGTGCCAGCAGCCCGGGACAAAATAGGTACGAGCAGTACTTC
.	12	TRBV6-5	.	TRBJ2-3	CASISSTDTQYF	TGTGCCAGCATTTCGAGCACAGATACGCAGTATTTT
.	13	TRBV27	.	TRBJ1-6	CASSLMQNSPLHF	TGTGCCAGCAGTTTGATGCAGAATTCACCCCTCCACTTT
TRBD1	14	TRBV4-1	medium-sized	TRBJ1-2	CASSQTDRDHGYTF	TGCGCCAGCAGCCAGACGGACAGGGATCATGGCTACACCTTC
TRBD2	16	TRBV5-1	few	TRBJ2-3	CASSSGLAGAPDTQYF	TGCGCCAGCAGCTCCGGACTAGCGGGAGCGCCAGATACGCAGTATTTT
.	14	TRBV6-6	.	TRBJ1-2	CASSYSEGNYGYTF	TGTGCCAGCAGTTACTCAGAGGGTAACTATGGCTACACCTTC
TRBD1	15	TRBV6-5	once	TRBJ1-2	CASSGAGTGEYGYTF	TGTGCCAGCAGTGGCGCCGGGACAGGGGAATATGGCTACACCTTC
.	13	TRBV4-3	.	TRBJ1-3	CASSQDLGNTIYF	TGCGCCAGCAGCCAAGATCTTGGAAACACCATATATTTT
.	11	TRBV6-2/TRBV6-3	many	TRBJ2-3	CASRFTDAQYF	TGTGCCAGCAGATTCACAGATGCGCAGTATTTT
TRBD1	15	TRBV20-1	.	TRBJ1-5	CSASSGQGFNQPQNF	TGCAGTGCTAGTTCCGGACAGGGGTTCAATCAGCCCCAGAATTTT
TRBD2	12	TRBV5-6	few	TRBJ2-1	CASSLISGGQFF	TGTGCCAGCAGCTTAATCAGCGGGGGGCAGTTCTTC
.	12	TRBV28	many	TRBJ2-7	CASSTQRLVTYF	TGTGCCAGCAGTACCCAACGACTAGTTACGTACTTC
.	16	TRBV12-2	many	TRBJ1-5	CASPLEREGGSQPQHF	TGTGCAAGTCCCCTGGAACGGGAGGGAGGGAGTCAGCCCCAGCATTTT
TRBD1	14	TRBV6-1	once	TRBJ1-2	CASSAQGDRAGYTF	TGTGCCAGCAGTGCCCAGGGGGACAGGGCTGGCTACACCTTC
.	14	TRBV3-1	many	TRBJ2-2	CASGMRSNTGELFF	TGTGCCAGCGGTATGCGATCGAACACCGGGGAGCTGTTTTTT
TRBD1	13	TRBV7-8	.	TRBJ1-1	CASSKDRDTEAFF	TGTGCCAGCTCGAAGGACAGGGACACTGAAGCTTTCTTT
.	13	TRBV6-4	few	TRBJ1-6	CASSESWDSPLHF	TGTGCCAGCAGTGAGTCATGGGATTCACCCCTCCACTTT
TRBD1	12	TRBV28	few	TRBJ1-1	CASNTGGTEAFF	TGTGCCAGCAATACAGGGGGTACTGAAGCTTTCTTT
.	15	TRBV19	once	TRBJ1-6	CASSIVRDYNSPLYF	TGTGCCAGTAGTATAGTAAGGGACTACAATTCACCCCTCTACTTT
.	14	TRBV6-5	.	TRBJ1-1	CASSPRAGRTEAFF	TGTGCCAGCAGTCCACGGGCAGGTCGCACTGAAGCTTTCTTT
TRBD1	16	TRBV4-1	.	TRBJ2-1	CASSQAVDRGENEQFF	TGCGCCAGCAGCCAAGCGGTCGACAGGGGCGAAAATGAGCAGTTCTTC
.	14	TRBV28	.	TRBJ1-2	CASSLGFAAHGYTF	TGTGCCAGCAGTTTAGGATTCGCAGCCCATGGCTACACCTTC
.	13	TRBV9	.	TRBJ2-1	CASSDLVNNEQFF	TGTGCCAGCAGTGACCTGGTGAACAATGAGCAGTTCTTC
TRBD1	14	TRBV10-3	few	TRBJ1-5	CAISGSGQGQPQHF	TGTGCCATCAGTGGCTCTGGACAGGGGCAGCCCCAGCATTTT
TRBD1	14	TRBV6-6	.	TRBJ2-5	CASSYQGAMETQYF	TGTGCCAGCAGTTACCAGGGGGCTATGGAGACCCAGTACTTC
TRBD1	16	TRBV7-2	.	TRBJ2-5	CASTSSVTGGIETQYF	TGTGCCAGCACCTCAAGCGTAACAGGGGGCATCGAGACCCAGTACTTC
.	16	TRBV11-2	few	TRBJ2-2	CASPSRGQVHTGELFF	TGTGCCAGCCCCTCGCGGGGGCAGGTCCACACCGGGGAGCTGTTTTTT
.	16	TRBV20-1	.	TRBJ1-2	CSARERAGPSGYGYTF	TGCAGTGCTAGAGAGCGCGCAGGGCCGTCTGGCTATGGCTACACCTTC
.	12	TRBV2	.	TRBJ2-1	CASKAGMNEQFF	TGTGCCAGCAAGGCGGGAATGAATGAGCAGTTCTTC
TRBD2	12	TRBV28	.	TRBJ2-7	CASSRGAYEQYF	TGTGCCAGCAGCCGGGGGGCCTACGAGCAGTACTTC
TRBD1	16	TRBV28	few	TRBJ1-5	CASSYTGGSGNQPQHF	TGTGCCAGCAGTTATACAGGGGGCTCTGGCAATCAGCCCCAGCATTTT
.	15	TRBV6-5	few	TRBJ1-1	CASSYSGRGNTEAFF	TGTGCCAGCAGTTACTCAGGCAGGGGGAACACTGAAGCTTTCTTT
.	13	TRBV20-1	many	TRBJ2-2	CSAATGNTGELFF	TGCAGTGCCGCGACAGGGAACACCGGGGAGCTGTTTTTT
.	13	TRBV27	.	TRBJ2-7	CASSSLPPYEQYF	TGTGCCAGCAGTTCCCTGCCGCCCTACGAGCAGTACTTC
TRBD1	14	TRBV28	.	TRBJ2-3	CASSPGTDTDTQYF	TGTGCCAGCAGTCCCGGGACAGACACAGATACGCAGTATTTT
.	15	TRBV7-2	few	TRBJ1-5	CASSLGTVRNQPQHF	TGTGCCAGCAGCTTAGGGACAGTGAGAAATCAGCCCCAGCATTTT
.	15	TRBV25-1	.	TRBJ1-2	CASSGLRGREVGYTF	TGTGCCAGCAGTGGCCTGAGGGGCAGGGAGGTTGGCTACACCTTC
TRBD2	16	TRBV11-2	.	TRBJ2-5	CASSPGATSGEETQYF	TGTGCCAGCAGCCCTGGGGCCACTAGCGGCGAAGAGACCCAGTACTTC
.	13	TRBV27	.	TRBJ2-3	CASSWQATDTQYF	TGTGCCAGCAGTTGGCAGGCCACAGATACGCAGTATTTT
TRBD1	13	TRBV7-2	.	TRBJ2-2	CASNRGDTGELFF	TGTGCCAGCAACAGGGGGGACACCGGGGAGCTGTTTTTT
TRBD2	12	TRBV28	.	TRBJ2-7	CASAGDSYEQYF	TGTGCCTCGGCGGGGGACTCCTACGAGCAGTACTTC
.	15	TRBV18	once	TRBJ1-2	CASSSWDKANYGYTF	TGTGCCAGCTCATCCTGGGACAAAGCTAACTATGGCTACACCTTC
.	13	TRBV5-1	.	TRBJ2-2	CASSGGRPGELFF	TGCGCCAGCAGCGGGGGGCGACCCGGGGAGCTGTTTTTT
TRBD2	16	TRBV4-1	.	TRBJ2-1	CASSQGGSGKFNEQFF	TGCGCCAGCAGCCAAGGCGGAAGCGGGAAGTTTAATGAGCAGTTCTTC
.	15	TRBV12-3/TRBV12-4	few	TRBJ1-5	CASKGMGVVHQPQHF	TGTGCCAGCAAAGGTATGGGAGTTGTCCATCAGCCCCAGCATTTT
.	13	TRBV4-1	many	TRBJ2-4	CASSQGPTNIQYF	TGCGCCAGCAGCCAAGGACCCACAAACATTCAGTACTTC